The 11 T cell receptor beta chains presented below share a single source sample, sequenced in a study of cytomegalovirus exposure and HLA in healthy donors. 13 Jbeta primers and 60 Vbeta primers were used for the PCR. This table comes from immunoSEQ multiplex PCR, and its TCRdb copy is limited to in-frame clones, with some not included. Among 100,000 to 150,000 clones listed, 60% to 85% were seen once. The sequenced sample consisted of PBMCs. These receptors came from a young man in good health and CMV-seronegative.

V is TRBV10-3 and J is TRBJ2-1; 10 bases align to TRBD2. This CDR3 comprises 16 residues. The trim removed 5 bases at V and 6 bases at J, leaving 10 bases unmatched. Germline V gives CDR1 ENHRY, CDR2 SYGVKD. The CDR3 DNA sequence: TGTGCCATCAGTCCCGGGGGACTAGCGTCGGGCAATGAGCAGTTCTTC. Translation gives CAISPGGLASGNEQFF.

The chain recombines TRBV19 with TRBJ1-5; 8 bases align to TRBD1. Unmatched junction bases numbered 6, after V lost 3 bases and J lost 2 bases. This CDR3 spans 16 amino acids. Germline values: CDR1 LNHDA, CDR2 SQIVND (reference sequence). In DNA form, the CDR3 reads TGTGCCAGTAGTATGGTAAAGACAGGGGGCAATCAGCCCCAGCATTTT. Encoded protein: CASSMVKTGGNQPQHF.

The chain's CDR3 is CASSLSVFTGELFF. CDR3 DNA sequence: TGTGCCAGCAGCTTATCGGTTTTCACCGGGGAGCTGTTTTTT. The V call is TRBV7-2, the J call TRBJ2-2, with D hard to call. Trimming took 2 bases from V and 4 from J, leaving 8 bases between them. There are 14 residues in the CDR3. Germline CDR1 reads SGHTA; CDR2 reads FQGNSA.

The rearrangement links TRBV7-2 to TRBJ2-5; the match to TRBD1 covers 7 bases. Germline CDR1 SGHTA, CDR2 FQGNSA. CDR3 size: 14 residues. J was trimmed by 5 bases and V by 7 bases; bases with no gene match: 10. As DNA, the CDR3 is TGTGCCAGCACCCGGGACAGCTACCGGGAGACCCAGTACTTC. Translated: CASTRDSYRETQYF.

CDR3 bases: TGTGCCAGCACCGCGACGGATCGGGGTCTCCAAGAGACCCAGTACTTC. Protein product: CASTATDRGLQETQYF. The chain has TRBV25-1 and TRBJ2-5; D might be TRBD2 (5 bases). V was cut by 7 bases and J by 1 base, with 19 bases left in between. Germline values: CDR1 MGHDK, CDR2 SYGVNS. The CDR3 spans 16 residues.

There are a few counts of this clone. The V and J genes are TRBV5-4 and TRBJ2-2; 7 nucleotides agree with TRBD1. Germline CDR1 is SGHNT and CDR2 is YYREEE (reference sequence). V shed 0 bases, J shed 5 bases, and the junction held 7 bases outside the gene matches. The CDR3 has 16 residues. CDR3 loop: CASSLDAETGTGELFF. In nucleotides, the CDR3 is TGTGCCAGCAGCTTGGATGCTGAGACAGGGACCGGGGAGCTGTTTTTT.

The chain uses TRBV6-1 and TRBJ1-2; TRBD1 agrees at 9 bases. Germline V gene data show CDR1 as MNHNS and CDR2 as SASEGT. V shed 6 bases and J 3 bases; nucleotides not matched to a gene: 5. CDR3 length equals 14 residues. The CDR3 protein is CASRRQGGDYGYTF. CDR3 sequence (DNA): TGTGCCAGCAGAAGACAGGGGGGTGACTATGGCTACACCTTC.

The rearrangement links TRBV19 to TRBJ1-1, with 9 bases aligning to TRBD1. The CDR3 has 14 amino acids. V shed 6 bases and J 5 bases; nucleotides not matched to a gene: 7. Per the germline V gene, CDR1 is LNHDA and CDR2 is SQIVND (reference sequence). CDR3 in amino acids: CASRQGAVRTEAFF. The CDR3 coding sequence is TGTGCCAGTAGACAGGGGGCGGTAAGGACTGAAGCTTTCTTT.

The V and J genes are TRBV7-9 and TRBJ2-2; 8 nucleotides agree with TRBD2. The V gene end was trimmed by 5 bases and the J gene end by 6 bases; junction bases not matched to a gene: 14. CDR3 length: 17 amino acids. The germline CDR1 and CDR2 sequences are SEHNR and FQNEAQ (reference sequence). CDR3 region: CASSPNAGTRRSGELFF. For the CDR3, the DNA is TGTGCCAGCAGCCCGAATGCGGGGACTAGGCGGTCCGGGGAGCTGTTTTTT.

The CDR3 sequence is CASSLGAGASYGYTF. The CDR3, as DNA: TGTGCCAGCAGTCTTGGGGCAGGGGCTAGCTATGGCTACACCTTC. This sequence joins TRBV2 and TRBJ1-2; the D gene is possibly TRBD1 (6 bases). This CDR3 has 15 amino acids. V lost 5 bases and J 4 bases, leaving 17 bases between the germline ends. Germline CDR1 is SNHLY and CDR2 is FYNNEI.

This chain connects TRBV5-1 to TRBJ1-1; TRBD1 is a possible D gene (6 bases). Deletions cut 5 bases from V and 1 base from J, with 12 bases between. Germline V gene sequence: CDR1 SGHRS, CDR2 YFSETQ. CDR3 length equals 14 residues. The CDR3 reads CASRTVGGNTEAFF. CDR3 coding DNA: TGCGCCAGCAGAACCGTAGGGGGGAACACTGAAGCTTTCTTT.